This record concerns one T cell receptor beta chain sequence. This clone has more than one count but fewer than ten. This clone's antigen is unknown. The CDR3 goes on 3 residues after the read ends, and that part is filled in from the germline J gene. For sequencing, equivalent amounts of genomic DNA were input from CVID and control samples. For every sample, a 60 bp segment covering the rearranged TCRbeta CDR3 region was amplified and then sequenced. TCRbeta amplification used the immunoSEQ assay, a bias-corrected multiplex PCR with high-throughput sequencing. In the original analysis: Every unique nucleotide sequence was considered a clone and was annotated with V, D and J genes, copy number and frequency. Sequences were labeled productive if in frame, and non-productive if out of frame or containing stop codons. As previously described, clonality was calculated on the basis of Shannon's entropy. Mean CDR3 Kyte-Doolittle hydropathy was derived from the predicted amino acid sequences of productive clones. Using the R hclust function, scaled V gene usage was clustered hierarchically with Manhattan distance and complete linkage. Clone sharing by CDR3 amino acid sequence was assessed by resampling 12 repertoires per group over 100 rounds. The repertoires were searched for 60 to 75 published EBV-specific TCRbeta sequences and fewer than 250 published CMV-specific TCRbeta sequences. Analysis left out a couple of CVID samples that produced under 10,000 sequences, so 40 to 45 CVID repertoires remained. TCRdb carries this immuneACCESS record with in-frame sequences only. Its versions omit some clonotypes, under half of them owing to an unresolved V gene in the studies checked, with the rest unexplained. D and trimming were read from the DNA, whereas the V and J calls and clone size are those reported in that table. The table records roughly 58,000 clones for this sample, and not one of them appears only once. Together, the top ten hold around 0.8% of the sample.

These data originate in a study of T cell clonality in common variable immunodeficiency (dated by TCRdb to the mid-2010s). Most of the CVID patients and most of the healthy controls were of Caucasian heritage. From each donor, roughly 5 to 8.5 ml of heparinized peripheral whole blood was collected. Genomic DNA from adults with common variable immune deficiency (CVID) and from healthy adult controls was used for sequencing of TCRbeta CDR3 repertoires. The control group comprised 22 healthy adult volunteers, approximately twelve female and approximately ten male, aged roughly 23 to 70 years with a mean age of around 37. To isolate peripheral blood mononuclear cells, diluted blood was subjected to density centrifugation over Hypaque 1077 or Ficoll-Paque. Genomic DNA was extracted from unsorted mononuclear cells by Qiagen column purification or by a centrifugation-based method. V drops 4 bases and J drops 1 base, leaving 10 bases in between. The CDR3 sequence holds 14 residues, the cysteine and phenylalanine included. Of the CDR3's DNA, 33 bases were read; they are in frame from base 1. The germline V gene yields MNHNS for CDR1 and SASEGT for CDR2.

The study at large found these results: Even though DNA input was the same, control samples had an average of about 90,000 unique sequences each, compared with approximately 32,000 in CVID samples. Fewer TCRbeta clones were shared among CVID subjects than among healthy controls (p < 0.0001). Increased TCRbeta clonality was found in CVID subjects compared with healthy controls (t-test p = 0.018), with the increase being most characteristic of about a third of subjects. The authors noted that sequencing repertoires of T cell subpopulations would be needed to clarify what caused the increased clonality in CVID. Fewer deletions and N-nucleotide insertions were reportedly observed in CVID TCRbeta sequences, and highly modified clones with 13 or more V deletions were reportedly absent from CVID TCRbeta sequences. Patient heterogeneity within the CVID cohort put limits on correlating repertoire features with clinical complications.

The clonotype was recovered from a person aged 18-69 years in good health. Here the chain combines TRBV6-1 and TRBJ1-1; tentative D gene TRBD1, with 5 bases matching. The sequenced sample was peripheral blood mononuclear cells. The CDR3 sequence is CASSADSQNTEAFF. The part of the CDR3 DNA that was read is TGTGCCAGCAGTGCTGACAGTCAGAACACTGAA.